In this sample, the clone carrying this TCR beta chain turned up once. The sample belongs to a study of T cell changes during pregnancy in multiple sclerosis. TCRdb's copy holds only in-frame clones and misses some; the assay was immunoSEQ multiplex PCR. Counted here are about 110,000 clones, around 90% occurring once; the ten biggest clones make up roughly 1.6%. The CDR3 sequence is 13 residues long. V was cut by 10 bases and J by 9 bases, with 20 bases left in between. Germline V gene sequence: CDR1 SGHNT, CDR2 YYREEE (reference sequence). The clonotype was recovered from a female donor with multiple sclerosis, enrolled in a pregnancy study. Material: peripheral blood, obtained before pregnancy. This chain joins TRBV5-4 and TRBJ2-1, with D hard to call. Here the CDR3 reads CALAVSITGEQFF. For the CDR3, the DNA is TGTGCCTTGGCGGTTTCAATTACGGGTGAGCAGTTCTTC.